This passage covers 7 T cell receptor beta chains from one sample sequenced in a study of blood T cell repertoires in COVID-19. Using immunoSEQ multiplex PCR, the repertoire was profiled, and TCRdb retains in-frame clones only, with some absent. The table lists 200,000 to 250,000 clones, approximately 84% of them singletons. The sequenced material came from peripheral blood. The source is a woman in her 30s who had recovered from COVID-19.

This clone is a singleton in its sample. J is TRBJ2-1 and V is TRBV19; 8 nucleotides agree with TRBD2. Germline assignment: CDR1 LNHDA and CDR2 SQIVND (reference sequence). The junction had 6 bases not matched to a gene; V was cut back by 6 bases and J by 2 bases. The CDR3 spans 15 residues. CDR3 sequence: CASSLSGGPYNEQFF. The CDR3, as DNA: TGTGCCAGTAGCCTCAGCGGGGGCCCCTACAATGAGCAGTTCTTC.

J is TRBJ1-2 and V is TRBV12-2; the table calls TRBD1, which could not be checked here. TRBV12-2 is recorded as a pseudogene. The CDR3 is 17 amino acids. The CDR3 loop reads CASRSTNRAPALDGYTF. The CDR3 DNA sequence: TGTGCAAGTCGCTCAACCAACAGGGCCCCTGCCCTCGATGGCTACACCTTC.

The rearrangement links TRBV19 to TRBJ1-1, with D perhaps TRBD1 (5 bases). Germline lookup yields CDR1 LNHDA and CDR2 SQIVND (reference sequence). The V end was cut by 4 bases, the J end by 4 bases, with 13 bases between. The CDR3 covers 14 residues. DNA of the CDR3: TGTGCCAGTAGTACCAGGGTTACAGCCACTGAAGCTTTCTTT. It encodes CASSTRVTATEAFF. The complete variable domain, with remaining parts taken from reference TRBV19 and TRBJ1-1, reads DGGITQSPKYLFRKEGQNVTLSCEQNLNHDAMYWYRQDPGQGLRLIYYSQIVNDFQKGDIAEGYSVSREKKESFPLTVTSAQKNPTAFYLCASSTRVTATEAFFGQGTRLTVV.

This clone was detected only once. The chain is built from TRBV6-2 or TRBV6-3 and TRBJ1-1, with TRBD1 as a possible D gene (5 bases). CDR1 and CDR2 from the germline V gene are MNHEY and SVGEGT. The V end lost 2 bases, the J end lost 6 bases, and 13 bases lay between the germline ends. The CDR3 runs 14 residues. This CDR3 is CASSYMGLDSEAFF. The CDR3 nucleotides are TGTGCCAGCAGTTACATGGGACTTGATTCTGAAGCTTTCTTT.

The chain uses TRBV5-1 and TRBJ2-1, with 12 bases fitting TRBD2. The germline gives CDR1 SGHRS, CDR2 YFSETQ. V shed 0 bases and J 10 bases; nucleotides not matched to a gene: 8. CDR3 size: 16 residues. DNA for the CDR3: TGCGCCAGCAGCTTGGGGCCTAGCGGGGGGGCCAAGGAGCAGTTCTTC. This gives the protein CASSLGPSGGAKEQFF.

The chain joins TRBV2 to TRBJ1-5; 7 positions agree with TRBD1. The germline V gene has CDR1 SNHLY and CDR2 FYNNEI. Trimming took 7 bases from V and 2 from J; bases not matched to a gene: 8. The CDR3 covers 15 residues. The CDR3 DNA sequence: TGTGCCAGCATGACCCCAGGGGGAGGCAATCAGCCCCAGCATTTT. This gives the protein CASMTPGGGNQPQHF.

The chain couples TRBV4-1 to TRBJ2-1; 8 bases agree with TRBD2. The J segment lost 13 bases and the V segment lost 5 bases, leaving 13 bases of the junction unmatched. The germline CDR1 and CDR2 sequences are MGHRA and YSYEKL. The CDR3 runs to 14 residues. CDR3 protein: CASSSQGTSLQQFF. The CDR3 coding sequence is TGCGCCAGCAGCTCCCAAGGGACTAGTTTGCAACAGTTCTTC.